This T cell receptor beta chain came from a study of cytomegalovirus exposure and HLA in healthy donors (dated by TCRdb to about 2017). Notes on the research overall: A later analysis indicated that the 120 or so validation repertoires were generated on the platform also employed for the approximately 700 repertoires of the first cohort. The study aimed to test whether cataloging public T cell receptors could reveal signatures of past pathogen exposure. The study combined high-throughput TCR immunosequencing, statistical association of individual TCRs with disease status, and machine learning to predict cytomegalovirus infection status. Besides the first cohort of approximately 670 subjects, a separate validation cohort made up of 90 to 150 different subjects was used. Study-wide conclusions, independent of this receptor: In vitro tests confirmed that a few of the cytomegalovirus-associated TCR beta chains recognize cytomegalovirus antigens. Most TCR sequences were observed very rarely across donors, whereas some public TCRs were present in many individuals. The classifier was reported to diagnose cytomegalovirus status with high specificity and sensitivity in both the original cohort and the validation cohort. Subsequent analysis determined that TCRs grouped into clusters in the first cohort also showed a tendency toward co-occurrence across the 120 or so validation repertoires, and about 93% of cluster scores exceeded 0. The authors suggested that the approach could potentially be extended to other disease states and immunological phenotypes. A total of 150 to 200 TCR beta chains were listed by the study as associated with cytomegalovirus. A later analysis had no HLA typing for the validation cohort, so co-occurrence there was scored across all 110 or so repertoires.

The CDR3 covers 14 residues, taking in both the cysteine and the phenylalanine. Only the CDR3 DNA stays, 42 bases, in frame from base 1. V is pared back by 0 bases and J by 4 bases, with 7 bases lying between the germline termini. According to the germline V gene, CDR1 reads SGDLS and CDR2 reads YYNGEE. Points on this clone: Its antigen is not yet known. Base-call qualities are not available, and no considerably larger clone is one nucleotide away.

Libraries were made using the immunoSEQ multiplex PCR assay. As for the authors' bioinformatics: A statistical classification framework was built for diagnosing cytomegalovirus status from the catalog of TCR beta chain sequences. TCRdb carries this immuneACCESS record with in-frame sequences only. Its versions omit some clonotypes, under half of them owing to an unresolved V gene in the studies checked, with the rest unexplained. The V and J calls and clone size are taken from that table; D and trimming were inferred from the DNA. Across this sample there are under 250,000 clones, with about 87% seen only once. The ten largest clones capture about 3% of the sample. Donors formed part of the validation cohort, which comprised fewer than 150 subjects and was distinct from the first cohort of under 800 subjects.

This receptor was obtained from a man younger than 35 in good health and CMV-seronegative. Source material: PBMCs. The chain uses TRBV9 and TRBJ2-2; TRBD2 could be the D gene, as 5 bases match. This receptor carries the CDR3 CASSVGGSTGELFF. The sequence in DNA is TGTGCCAGCAGCGTAGGAGGGAGCACCGGGGAGCTGTTTTTT.